This T cell receptor (beta chain) was retrieved from a study of metastatic and nonmetastatic thyroid tumors. Study overall: For malignant and benign thyroid patients, tumor or nodule tissue and blood were the sources whose repertoires were compared.

TCRdb re-processed the PCR reads through MiXCR. The sample contains around 17,000 clones, 23% of which appear only once. The study's findings and limits: Significantly greater TCR beta diversity was reportedly found in malignant thyroid tumors than in benign nodules (in blood and tumor).

The CDR3 has 18 amino acids. The germline CDR1 and CDR2 sequences are LNHDA and SQIVND (reference sequence). The V gene end was trimmed by 6 bases and the J gene end by 0 bases; junction bases not matched to a gene: 16. Each patient came to thyroid surgery without any prior treatment (of any kind). The table lists this clone with many counts. The antigen is not known. Sequenced input: adjacent normal tissue. The chain joins TRBV19 to TRBJ1-2; 7 bases fit TRBD1. The receptor was isolated from a female donor with papillary thyroid cancer or a benign thyroid nodule (not recorded which). Some clones in this sample may be carry-over from other donors' samples. The CDR3, as DNA: TGTGCCAGTAGCAGAAAGGGACAGTACTTAGGTCCTAACTATGGCTACACCTTC. Translating gives CASSRKGQYLGPNYGYTF. Supplemented by reference TRBV19 and TRBJ1-2, the full variable domain reads DGGITQSPKYLFRKEGQNVTLSCEQNLNHDAMYWYRQDPGQGLRLIYYSQIVNDFQKGDIAEGYSVSREKKESFPLTVTSAQKNPTAFYLCASSRKGQYLGPNYGYTFGSGTRLTVV.